A selection of T cell receptor beta chains follows, all from one sample in a study of CD8 T cells in ankylosing spondylitis. One entry per CDR3 protein results from TCRdb running MiXCR on the 5' RACE reads. The sample shows roughly 90,000 distinct CDR3 sequences, about 8.5% of them seen only once. The sequenced sample was blood, either unsorted or a sorted T cell fraction (not recorded which). The receptors were gathered from a male donor with ankylosing spondylitis or in good health (not recorded which). The CDR3 runs from the conserved cysteine through the conserved F or W. Each record gives: V gene, J gene, CDR3 protein.

TRBV7-8	TRBJ2-2	CASSLVAVLGELFF
TRBV20-1	TRBJ1-5	CSASGTNQPQHF
TRBV9	TRBJ2-6	CASSVGGSTSSGANVLTF
TRBV18	TRBJ1-1	CASSTGTGGDTEAFF
TRBV7-2	TRBJ1-1	CASSLWGQAGTEAFF
TRBV7-2	TRBJ2-5	CASSLESSEGWETQYF
TRBV4-3	TRBJ2-7	CASSQEEFYEQYF
TRBV7-3	TRBJ2-2	CASSFLPAGELFF
TRBV4-2	TRBJ2-6	CASSQDHVFSEANVLTF
TRBV4-3	TRBJ2-1	CASSRGANNEQFF
TRBV3-1	TRBJ2-1	CASSPGLVGAGEQFF
TRBV7-8	TRBJ2-5	CASSLAPRRMETQYF
TRBV27	TRBJ2-7	CASSFSRTSSRNEQYF
TRBV5-1	TRBJ2-1	CASSFRTSGLETNEQFF
TRBV13	TRBJ2-5	CASSFPSSGGQTGETQYF
TRBV7-3	TRBJ2-1	CASSSSGGTLDEQFF
TRBV20-1	TRBJ2-1	CSARDLGTSDYNEQFF
TRBV27	TRBJ1-1	CASSRRDRTYMNTEAFF
TRBV7-9	TRBJ2-1	CASSGRTSADEQFF
TRBV20-1	TRBJ1-1	CSAQGPGQGSLTNTEAFF
TRBV4-3	TRBJ1-1	CASSQERARQANTEAFF
TRBV20-1	TRBJ2-1	CSADRVSSYNEQFF
TRBV12-3/TRBV12-4	TRBJ2-2	CASRRQGAGELFF
TRBV9	TRBJ1-1	CASSPLGQSNTEAFF
TRBV14	TRBJ1-1	CASSQDIWGKGTEAFF
TRBV15	TRBJ1-2	CATTGATNYGYTF
TRBV7-3	TRBJ2-3	CASSSQGTGTQYF
TRBV20-1	TRBJ1-5	CSARGEQSNQPQHF
TRBV6-1	TRBJ2-1	CASTPNGGEAYNEQFF
TRBV5-1	TRBJ2-3	CASSLPSGDSDTQYF
TRBV18	TRBJ2-4	CASSPLYSGSENIQYF
TRBV7-2	TRBJ2-3	CASSPRTGSTDTQYF
TRBV4-3	TRBJ1-1	CASSLSPRGTEAFF
TRBV2	TRBJ2-5	CASRLQGGETQYF
TRBV4-3	TRBJ1-4	CASSQGSRGQGGEKLFF
TRBV7-8	TRBJ1-2	CASSSDRGRGIGYTF
TRBV5-1	TRBJ2-7	CASSLSVLGQLYEQYF
TRBV25-1	TRBJ2-5	CASADFRGSGETQYF
TRBV7-2	TRBJ2-5	CASSLALETQYF
TRBV5-1	TRBJ2-2	CASSAVGLAATGELFF